The 8 T cell receptor beta chains given below trace back to one sample, sequenced in a study of radiation and T cells in renal cell carcinoma. Sequenced by immunoSEQ multiplex PCR; TCRdb stores in-frame clones only, minus some. The sample gives approximately 13,000 clones, approximately 52% of which show up once; roughly 13% is in the top ten. The treatment denotes: treatment-naive control, cytoreductive nephrectomy. The sequences come from tumor tissue, collected from a patient whose treatment was nephrectomy without radiotherapy. The receptors stem from a man in his fifties or sixties with renal cell carcinoma.

This chain connects TRBV7-9 to TRBJ2-7, with D perhaps TRBD1 or TRBD2 (6 bases each). Deletions cut 1 base from V and 5 bases from J, with 12 bases between. CDR1 is SEHNR, CDR2 FQNEAQ, per germline (reference sequence). The CDR3 is made up of 14 amino acids. In DNA form, the CDR3 reads TGTGCCAGCAGCTTAGTCGGGGGCACCGACGAGCAGTACTTC. This encodes CASSLVGGTDEQYF.

This chain connects TRBV5-4 to TRBJ2-3, with 12 bases aligning to TRBD2. The V gene end was trimmed by 4 bases and the J gene end by 1 base; junction bases not matched to a gene: 4. CDR1 SGHNT and CDR2 YYREEE come from the germline V gene (reference sequence). This CDR3 is 16 amino acids long. The CDR3 loop is CASSRRTSGGTDTQYF. Written as DNA, the CDR3 is TGTGCCAGCAGCCGACGGACTAGCGGGGGCACAGATACGCAGTATTTT.

The chain carries TRBV27 and TRBJ1-5; the match to TRBD1 covers 9 bases. With 3 bases clipped from V and 4 bases from J, the junction kept 4 bases outside the gene matches. Per germline, CDR1 MNHEY and CDR2 SMNVEV (reference sequence). The CDR3 sequence is 15 residues long. Here the CDR3 reads CASSFVGTGNQPQHF. The CDR3 region has the DNA TGTGCCAGCAGTTTTGTAGGGACAGGGAATCAGCCCCAGCATTTT.

The genes are TRBV30 and TRBJ2-3, with TRBD1 as a possible D gene (5 bases). Per the germline V gene, CDR1 is GTSNPN and CDR2 is SVGIG (reference sequence). Trimming shortened V by 1 base and J by 8 bases, and 13 bases separated the two germline ends. This CDR3 has 13 amino acids. CDR3 sequence: CAWSEAGLGTQYF. CDR3 nucleotide sequence: TGTGCCTGGAGTGAGGCAGGGCTCGGTACGCAGTATTTT.

J is TRBJ2-6 and V is TRBV6-1; D is perhaps TRBD2 (6 bases). The CDR3 totals 18 residues. Germline values: CDR1 MNHNS, CDR2 SASEGT. The germline V and J ends were trimmed by 0 bases and 0 bases, with 12 bases remaining between them. This CDR3 reads CASSEALRGSSGANVLTF. Written as DNA, the CDR3 is TGTGCCAGCAGTGAAGCATTGCGGGGTAGCTCTGGGGCCAACGTCCTGACTTTC.

This chain connects TRBV2 to TRBJ1-2; D might be TRBD1 (5 bases). The CDR3 consists of 13 residues. CDR1 is SNHLY and CDR2 is FYNNEI in the germline V gene. V lost 4 bases, J lost 8 bases, and 14 bases lay in between. CDR3 loop: CASSAQGLGGYTF. Here the CDR3 DNA reads TGTGCCAGCAGTGCCCAGGGACTTGGGGGCTACACCTTC.

CDR3 protein: CAWSVGTTLFYNEQFF. In nucleotides, the CDR3 is TGTGCCTGGAGTGTTGGGACTACCCTCTTCTACAATGAGCAGTTCTTC. The chain carries TRBV30 and TRBJ2-1; TRBD2 agrees at 7 bases. Germline V lookup: CDR1 GTSNPN, CDR2 SVGIG (reference sequence). The CDR3 has 16 amino acids. With 0 bases clipped from V and 3 bases from J, the junction kept 8 bases outside the gene matches.

The chain combines TRBV5-1 with TRBJ2-3, with D perhaps matching TRBD1 or TRBD2 (5 bases each). CDR1 is SGHRS, CDR2 YFSETQ, per germline. The CDR3 has 13 residues. V was trimmed by 4 bases and J by 2 bases, leaving 8 bases between them. The CDR3 loop is CASSPGTTDTQYF. DNA of the CDR3: TGCGCCAGCAGCCCGGGGACCACAGATACGCAGTATTTT.